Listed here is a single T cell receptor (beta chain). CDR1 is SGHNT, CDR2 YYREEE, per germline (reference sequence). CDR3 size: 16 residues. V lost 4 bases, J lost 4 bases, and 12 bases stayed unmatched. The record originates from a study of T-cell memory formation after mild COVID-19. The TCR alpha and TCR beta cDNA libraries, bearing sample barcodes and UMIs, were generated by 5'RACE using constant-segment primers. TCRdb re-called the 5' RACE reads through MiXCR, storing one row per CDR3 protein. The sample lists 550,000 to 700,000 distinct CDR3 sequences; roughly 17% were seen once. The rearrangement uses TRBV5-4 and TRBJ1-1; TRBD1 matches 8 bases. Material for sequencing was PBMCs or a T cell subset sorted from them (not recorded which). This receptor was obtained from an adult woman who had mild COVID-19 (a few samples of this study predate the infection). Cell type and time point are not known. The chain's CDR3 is CASSPRTGIWSTEAFF. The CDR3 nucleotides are TGTGCCAGCAGCCCACGGACAGGGATATGGAGCACTGAAGCTTTCTTT.